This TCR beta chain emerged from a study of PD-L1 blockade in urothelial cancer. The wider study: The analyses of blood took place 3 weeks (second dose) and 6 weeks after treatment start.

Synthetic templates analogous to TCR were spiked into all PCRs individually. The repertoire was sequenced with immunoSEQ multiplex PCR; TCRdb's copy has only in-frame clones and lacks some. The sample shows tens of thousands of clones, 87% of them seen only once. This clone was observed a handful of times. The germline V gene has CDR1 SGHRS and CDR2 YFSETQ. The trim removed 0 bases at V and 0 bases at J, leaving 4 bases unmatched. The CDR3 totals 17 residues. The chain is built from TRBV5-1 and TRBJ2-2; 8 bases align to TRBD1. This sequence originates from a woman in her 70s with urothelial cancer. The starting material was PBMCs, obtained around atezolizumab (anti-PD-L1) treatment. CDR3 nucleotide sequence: TGCGCCAGCAGCTTGGTGGGACAGGCGTCGAACACCGGGGAGCTGTTTTTT. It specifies CASSLVGQASNTGELFF. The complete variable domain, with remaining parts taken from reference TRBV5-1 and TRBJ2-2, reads KAGVTQTPRYLIKTRGQQVTLSCSPISGHRSVSWYQQTPGQGLQFLFEYFSETQRNKGNFPGRFSGRQFSNSRSEMNVSTLELGDSALYLCASSLVGQASNTGELFFGEGSRLTVL.